Presented here are 4 T cell receptor beta chains from one specimen sequenced in a study of T-cell reconstitution after alpha-beta-depleted transplantation in children (dated by TCRdb to 2015 to 2016). The library was generated by PCR. The instrument was an Illumina HiSeq 2500. To normalize quantification of the TCRbeta repertoire, the TCR libraries were built with molecular barcoding that relied on unique molecular identifiers. Through fastp at Q25 and MiXCR, TCRdb rebuilt clones from the public reads, retaining in-frame beta chains. Rows merge per CDR3 protein into single entries with the most common DNA and genes. The table for this sample lists 90,000 to 100,000 distinct CDR3 sequences; more than 20% of them were counted only once. The leading ten clones occupy 20% to 25% of the sample. This specimen's treatment or condition label, per the study, means: allogeneic hematopoietic cell transplantation with graft depleted of TCRalphabeta T cells and CD19 B cells.

The source was PBMCs, collected before TCRalphabeta/CD19-depleted stem cell transplant. The receptors originated from a boy aged 2-15 years with acute lymphoblastic leukemia, due to receive a stem cell transplant.

This rearrangement joins TRBV9 to TRBJ1-3; D not resolved. The V and J ends lost 6 bases and 1 base respectively, with 11 bases between them. The CDR3 contains 14 residues. Germline CDR1 and CDR2: SGDLS and YYNGEE. The CDR3 DNA follows: TGTGCCAGCACCCCTTCTTGGTCTGGAAACACCATATATTTT. This sequence encodes CASTPSWSGNTIYF.

This clonotype was counted ten times or more. The DNA of the CDR3 is TGCGCCAGCTATAGAGGAGGCGGAGGGACGATGGGTGAGCAGTTCTTC. Its protein is CASYRGGGGTMGEQFF. The chain has TRBV5-1 and TRBJ2-1; D possibly corresponds to TRBD2 (6 bases). The CDR3 is 16 residues long. The V gene lost 7 bases and the J gene lost 9 bases, with 26 bases spanning the gap. Germline lookup yields CDR1 SGHRS and CDR2 YFSETQ.

The chain uses TRBV30 and TRBJ2-6; tentatively, D is TRBD1 (5 bases). Germline values: CDR1 GTSNPN, CDR2 SVGIG (reference sequence). With 3 bases removed from V and 0 bases from J, the gap between germline ends came to 9 bases. The CDR3 runs 15 residues. The CDR3 sequence is CAWSAGHSGANVLTF. The CDR3 DNA reads as TGTGCCTGGAGCGCCGGACACTCTGGGGCCAACGTCCTGACTTTC.

The chain links TRBV7-8 to TRBJ2-5; perhaps D is TRBD1 or TRBD2 (5 bases each). CDR1 is SGHVS and CDR2 is FQNEAQ in the germline V gene. The CDR3 extends over 16 amino acids. The germline V and J ends were trimmed by 5 bases and 0 bases, with 16 bases remaining between them. The CDR3, as DNA: TGTGCCAGCAGCCCCCGCCCAGAGGGGTACCAAGAGACCCAGTACTTC. Encoded protein: CASSPRPEGYQETQYF.